The 10 T cell receptor beta chains given below trace back to one sample, sequenced in a study of CD8 T cells in ankylosing spondylitis. TCRdb analysed the 5' RACE reads with MiXCR anew, one entry per CDR3 protein. The sample has over 450,000 distinct CDR3 sequences, about 13% seen once. These receptors have no known antigen. Study-wide results and caveats: Characteristic, it appeared, of ankylosing spondylitis blood was a TCR beta motif of fewer than 10 highly homologous variants.

The sample was blood, either unsorted or a sorted T cell fraction (not recorded which). The receptors shown here come from a male donor with ankylosing spondylitis.

This clonotype was detected many times. The chain combines TRBV3-1 with TRBJ2-1; 9 bases align to TRBD2. In germline, CDR1 is LGHDT, CDR2 YNNKEL (reference sequence). Trimming took 2 bases from V and 7 from J; bases not matched to a gene: 9. The CDR3 has 16 amino acids. Written as DNA, the CDR3 is TGTGCCAGCAGCCAACTCCACGGCAGCGGGAGGAATGAGCAGTTCTTC. This codes for CASSQLHGSGRNEQFF.

This clonotype was counted a few times. The chain has TRBV7-8 and TRBJ2-7, with a possible D match to TRBD1 (5 bases). The length of the CDR3 is 15 residues. Trimming pared 4 bases from V and 4 bases from J, leaving 17 bases between. CDR1 is SGHVS, CDR2 FQNEAQ, per germline. For the CDR3, the DNA is TGTGCCAGCAGCTCGGACAACCCACTTCGGTACGAGCAGTACGTC. Translation gives CASSSDNPLRYEQYV.

This clonotype was seen more than once but under ten times. The chain couples TRBV5-6 to TRBJ1-1; no firm D call. Per the germline V gene, CDR1 is SGHDT and CDR2 is YYEEEE. V lost 5 bases and J lost 0, with 14 bases in between. The CDR3 is made up of 15 amino acids. CDR3 coding DNA: TGTGCCAGCAGTAGACTAGCAGGAATGAACACTGAAGCTTTCTTT. This codes for CASSRLAGMNTEAFF.

This clonotype was seen at least ten times. The rearrangement links TRBV5-1 to TRBJ1-1; 8 bases align to TRBD1. The CDR3 consists of 15 residues. V shed 5 bases and J 4 bases; nucleotides not matched to a gene: 10. Germline values: CDR1 SGHRS, CDR2 YFSETQ. The chain's CDR3 is CASRGAGGASTEAFF. CDR3 coding DNA: TGCGCCAGCAGGGGGGCAGGGGGCGCGAGCACTGAAGCTTTCTTT.

This clonotype was counted ten times or more. The J gene is TRBJ1-2, the V gene TRBV6-6, with D tentatively TRBD1 (6 bases). The V gene's germline CDR1 is MNHNY and CDR2 SVGAGI (reference sequence). This CDR3 contains 13 residues. V was pared by 2 bases and J by 2 bases, with 6 bases between. The CDR3 protein is CASSYGTNYGYTF. CDR3 nucleotides: TGTGCCAGCAGTTACGGGACAAACTATGGCTACACCTTC.

This clonotype occurred a few times. This rearrangement joins TRBV15 to TRBJ1-6; D unclear. Germline V gene lookup returns CDR1 LNHNV and CDR2 YYDKDF (reference sequence). V dropped 0 bases and J dropped 9 bases, with 12 bases sitting between them. CDR3 size: 15 residues. CDR3 bases: TGTGCCACCAGCAGAGACCCTGGCCCAGGTTCACCCCTCCACTTT. Translating gives CATSRDPGPGSPLHF.

This clonotype was seen more than once but under ten times. CDR3 coding DNA: TGTGCCAGCAGCCCAGCCAGGGGCTCCTATAATTCACCCCTCCACTTT. Translated, it gives CASSPARGSYNSPLHF. This chain joins TRBV5-6 and TRBJ1-6; perhaps TRBD1 as D (6 bases). The V gene lost 4 bases and the J gene lost 0 bases, with 11 bases spanning the gap. There are 16 residues in the CDR3. Germline-derived CDR1 and CDR2 are SGHDT and YYEEEE.

The chain couples TRBV25-1 to TRBJ2-5, with 9 nucleotides matching TRBD2. The CDR3 length is 15 residues. CDR1 is MGHDK, CDR2 SYGVNS, per germline. V dropped 3 bases and J dropped 2; count of bases not matched to a gene: 4. The CDR3 DNA sequence: TGTGCCAGCAGTGAGGCGGGAGGGCCTCAAGAGACCCAGTACTTC. It yields the protein CASSEAGGPQETQYF.

V and J are TRBV5-1 and TRBJ2-1; 7 bases line up with TRBD1. The junction had 8 bases not matched to a gene; V was cut back by 0 bases and J by 5 bases. The CDR3 consists of 16 residues. Germline V gives CDR1 SGHRS, CDR2 YFSETQ. CDR3 nucleotides: TGCGCCAGCAGCTTGGCTCGGACAGGATGGGACAATGAGCAGTTCTTC. It is translated as CASSLARTGWDNEQFF. Combining the CDR3 with reference TRBV5-1 and TRBJ2-1 gives the whole variable domain KAGVTQTPRYLIKTRGQQVTLSCSPISGHRSVSWYQQTPGQGLQFLFEYFSETQRNKGNFPGRFSGRQFSNSRSEMNVSTLELGDSALYLCASSLARTGWDNEQFFGPGTRLTVL.

The chain recombines TRBV20-1 with TRBJ2-2; 12 bases map to TRBD1. This CDR3 region has 15 residues. The J segment lost 5 bases and the V segment lost 6 bases, leaving 7 bases of the junction unmatched. Per germline, CDR1 DFQATT and CDR2 SNEGSKA (reference sequence). The CDR3 region is CSAKPGQGATGELFF. DNA of the CDR3: TGCAGTGCCAAGCCGGGACAGGGGGCTACCGGGGAGCTGTTTTTT.